This is a list of T cell receptor beta chains from one sample in a study of Ad26.COV2.S vaccination and SARS-CoV-2 variants. TCRdb keeps only in-frame clones here, not all; method: immunoSEQ multiplex PCR. This sample yields 200,000 to 250,000 clones, of which around 87% are seen a single time; about 10% belongs to the top ten. The specimen comprised peripheral blood, sampled in a trial of Ad26.COV2.S vaccine versus placebo. The receptors were sampled from a person between 18 and 65 years old who received the Ad26.COV2.S COVID-19 vaccine or a placebo. CDR3s include the opening cysteine and the closing phenylalanine or tryptophan. The D gene is left open where the match is weak. Clone size appears in some rows only: once, few, many, or a class for an expanded clone.

cdr3_length	v_call	d_call	clone_size	j_call	cdr3_aa	cdr3_nt
16	TRBV7-9	TRBD2	once	TRBJ2-7	CASSLVSSGIDNEQYF	TGTGCCAGCAGCTTAGTATCCAGCGGGATAGACAACGAGCAGTACTTC
15	TRBV11-2	TRBD2	NA	TRBJ2-5	CASSLDGLAEGTQYF	TGTGCCAGCAGCTTAGATGGACTAGCGGAAGGGACCCAGTACTTC
13	TRBV7-8	TRBD1	NA	TRBJ1-1	CASTPGGYTEAFF	TGTGCCAGCACCCCAGGGGGGTACACTGAAGCTTTCTTT
14	TRBV20-1	NA	NA	TRBJ2-7	CSASRGGGSYEQYF	TGCAGTGCTAGTAGAGGGGGTGGTTCCTACGAGCAGTACTTC
16	TRBV19	NA	NA	TRBJ2-3	CASSDARKVVVDTQYF	TGTGCCAGTAGCGACGCTCGGAAGGTGGTCGTAGATACGCAGTATTTT
18	TRBV28	TRBD1	NA	TRBJ1-2	CASSFLPPGQWANYGYTF	TGTGCCAGCAGTTTCCTCCCGCCGGGACAGTGGGCTAACTATGGCTACACCTTC
14	TRBV7-3	NA	NA	TRBJ2-7	CASSPSPGPWEQYF	TGTGCCAGCAGCCCGTCTCCGGGACCTTGGGAGCAGTACTTC
14	TRBV19	TRBD2	NA	TRBJ2-7	CASSRTSGDYEQYF	TGTGCCAGTAGTAGGACTAGCGGGGACTACGAGCAGTACTTC
15	TRBV10-3	TRBD2	NA	TRBJ2-3	CAITDPTSNADTQYF	TGTGCCATCACAGACCCGACTAGCAACGCAGATACGCAGTATTTT
17	TRBV7-8	TRBD1	NA	TRBJ2-7	CASSSLARTGGFYEQYF	TGTGCCAGCAGCTCCCTAGCAAGGACAGGGGGCTTCTACGAGCAGTACTTC
16	TRBV11-2	NA	NA	TRBJ2-2	CASSFGQTLNTGELFF	TGTGCCAGCAGCTTCGGACAGACGCTGAACACCGGGGAGCTGTTTTTT
15	TRBV7-2	NA	NA	TRBJ1-1	CASSWGGRLNTEAFF	TGTGCCAGCAGCTGGGGGGGACGTTTGAACACTGAAGCTTTCTTT
15	TRBV7-2	NA	NA	TRBJ1-1	CASSLAGRLNTEAFF	TGTGCCAGCAGCTTAGCCGGGCGGCTTAACACTGAAGCTTTCTTT
14	TRBV7-2	NA	few	TRBJ1-4	CASSLNSPNEKLFF	TGTGCCAGCAGCTTAAACTCCCCCAATGAAAAACTGTTTTTT
12	TRBV27	NA	NA	TRBJ2-5	CASSGAEETQYF	TGTGCCAGCAGTGGGGCCGAAGAGACCCAGTACTTC
11	TRBV19	NA	NA	TRBJ2-7	CASSIRDEQYF	TGTGCCAGTAGTATACGCGACGAGCAGTACTTC
15	TRBV7-6	TRBD1	once	TRBJ2-1	CASSSGQGNHGEQFF	TGTGCCAGCAGCTCGGGACAGGGGAATCATGGTGAGCAGTTCTTC
12	TRBV3-1/TRBV3-2	NA	NA	TRBJ1-2	CASSLGSWLRNF	TGTGCCAGCAGCCTCGGTAGTTGGCTTAGAAACTTC
15	TRBV6-2/TRBV6-3	NA	NA	TRBJ2-7	CASSYYDSGSYEQYF	TGTGCCAGCAGTTACTACGACAGCGGCTCCTACGAGCAGTACTTC
17	TRBV7-3	TRBD2	once	TRBJ2-3	CASSLSRRGLGTDTQYF	TGTGCCAGCAGCTTAAGCAGGAGGGGACTAGGCACAGATACGCAGTATTTT
15	TRBV27	NA	NA	TRBJ2-6	CASSLTVSGANVLTF	TGTGCCAGCAGTTTGACAGTCTCTGGGGCCAACGTCCTGACTTTC
14	TRBV5-4	NA	NA	TRBJ2-3	CASSLGPLGDTQYF	TGTGCCAGCAGCTTGGGGCCTCTCGGGGATACGCAGTATTTT
18	TRBV3-1/TRBV3-2	TRBD2	NA	TRBJ2-5	CASSHQGSGGARGETQYF	TGTGCCAGCAGCCACCAAGGTAGCGGGGGGGCCAGAGGGGAGACCCAGTACTTC
14	TRBV4-3	NA	NA	TRBJ1-2	CASSRLSERAGYTF	TGCGCCAGCAGCCGGCTCTCAGAGCGGGCCGGCTACACCTTC
13	TRBV19	NA	NA	TRBJ1-1	CASSFYGNTEAFF	TGTGCCAGTAGTTTTTACGGGAACACTGAAGCTTTCTTT
16	TRBV6-5	NA	once	TRBJ2-7	CASSYSPPGSIYEQYF	TGTGCCAGCAGTTACTCTCCCCCAGGGTCGATTTACGAGCAGTACTTC
14	TRBV6-4	NA	many	TRBJ2-2	CASSTSSNTGELFF	TGTGCCAGCAGCACTAGCTCCAACACCGGGGAGCTGTTTTTT
14	TRBV19	NA	NA	TRBJ2-2	CALKPGTNTGELFF	TGTGCCCTGAAGCCAGGTACGAACACCGGGGAGCTGTTTTTT
14	TRBV6-2/TRBV6-3	NA	NA	TRBJ2-2	CASSYTGPWGELFF	TGTGCCAGCAGTTATACCGGGCCCTGGGGGGAGCTGTTTTTT
15	TRBV11-2	NA	NA	TRBJ2-4	CASSLGEQGPGIQYF	TGTGCCAGCAGCTTAGGGGAGCAGGGGCCCGGCATTCAGTACTTC
14	TRBV6-2/TRBV6-3	NA	NA	TRBJ1-1	CASSPPGGNTEAFF	TGTGCCAGCAGTCCGCCCGGCGGGAACACTGAAGCTTTCTTT
18	TRBV14	NA	NA	TRBJ2-5	CASSQATLVQGREETQYF	TGTGCCAGCAGCCAAGCAACCTTAGTACAGGGCAGGGAAGAGACCCAGTACTTC
15	TRBV5-3	TRBD1	NA	TRBJ1-3	CARSRQGVAGNTIYF	TGTGCCAGAAGCCGTCAGGGGGTAGCTGGAAACACCATATATTTT
15	TRBV30	NA	once	TRBJ2-7	CAWSRVGGVSYEQYF	TGTGCCTGGAGTCGGGTGGGGGGAGTCTCCTACGAGCAGTACTTC
15	TRBV11-1	TRBD1	NA	TRBJ2-2	CASSQGQSNTGELFF	TGTGCCAGCAGCCAGGGACAGTCGAACACCGGGGAGCTGTTTTTT
14	TRBV25-1	NA	NA	TRBJ1-4	CASHGGARNEKLFF	TGTGCCAGCCACGGGGGGGCGCGGAATGAAAAACTGTTTTTT
17	TRBV28	NA	NA	TRBJ2-1	CASTDLGGVSSYNEQFF	TGTGCCAGCACCGACCTAGGAGGGGTATCCTCCTACAATGAGCAGTTCTTC
14	TRBV7-2	NA	NA	TRBJ1-1	CASSLDLGNTEAFF	TGTGCCAGCAGCTTAGATCTGGGGAACACTGAAGCTTTCTTT
14	TRBV7-8	TRBD2	NA	TRBJ2-1	CASSTGTTYNEQFF	TGTGCCAGCAGCACTGGGACTACCTACAATGAGCAGTTCTTC
16	TRBV5-5	NA	NA	TRBJ2-5	CASSLGAGQTGETQYF	TGTGCCAGCAGCTTGGGGGCGGGACAGACAGGAGAGACCCAGTACTTC
12	TRBV12-3/TRBV12-4	NA	NA	TRBJ1-5	CASTMGVQPQHF	TGTGCCAGCACCATGGGAGTTCAGCCCCAGCATTTT
15	TRBV6-5	NA	once	TRBJ2-2	CASSYFSSNTGELFF	TGTGCCAGCAGTTACTTTAGTTCGAACACCGGGGAGCTGTTTTTT
14	TRBV21-1	NA	once	TRBJ1-1	CASSYPRGSTEAFF	TGTGCCAGCAGCTATCCTAGGGGCTCGACTGAAGCTTTCTTT
16	TRBV9	NA	NA	TRBJ2-2	CASSVGGTLYTGELFF	TGTGCCAGCAGCGTAGGTGGGACACTCTACACCGGGGAGCTGTTTTTT
13	TRBV6-5	TRBD1	few	TRBJ1-1	CASSYQGGTEAFF	TGTGCCAGCAGTTACCAGGGGGGCACTGAAGCTTTCTTT
13	TRBV12-3/TRBV12-4	TRBD1	once	TRBJ1-1	CASSSIGTGEAFF	TGTGCCAGCAGTTCGATAGGGACAGGTGAAGCTTTCTTT
14	TRBV10-3	NA	NA	TRBJ1-1	CAISESTANTEAFF	TGTGCCATCAGTGAGTCCACAGCCAACACTGAAGCTTTCTTT
14	TRBV6-5	NA	NA	TRBJ1-1	CASSYEDLNTEAFF	TGTGCCAGCAGTTACGAGGACTTGAACACTGAAGCTTTCTTT
15	TRBV28	TRBD2	NA	TRBJ2-5	CASTEGTSGTETQYF	TGTGCCAGCACCGAAGGGACTAGCGGGACAGAGACCCAGTACTTC
16	TRBV19	TRBD1	NA	TRBJ1-6	CASRDRGNSYNSPLHF	TGTGCCAGCCGGGACAGGGGAAACTCCTATAATTCACCCCTCCACTTT